Each of the 28 T cell receptor beta chains below was sequenced from the same sample in a study of identical twins (TCRdb year 2016). Library prep was done by 5' RACE. Sequencing used an Illumina HiSeq 2000. The public reads were quality trimmed at Q25 with fastp and then assembled into clones with MiXCR by TCRdb, keeping productive beta chains. CDR3 protein duplicates are merged, each entry listing the most common genes and DNA. The sample contains hundreds of thousands of distinct CDR3 sequences, 7.1% of them found a single time. Clones ranked in the top ten supply roughly 1.6% of the sample. These data also formed part of another study, on yellow fever vaccine responses in identical twins.

The sample comprised PBMCs. The receptors stem from a woman aged 18-29 years in good health.

This clonotype turned up a few times. The chain joins TRBV11-2 to TRBJ2-3, with TRBD2 as a possible D gene (5 bases). In germline, CDR1 is SGHAT, CDR2 FQNNGV. This CDR3 comprises 14 residues. The V and J ends lost 5 bases and 4 bases respectively, with 13 bases between them. The CDR3 here is CASSIPGGADTQYF. In DNA form, the CDR3 reads TGTGCCAGCAGCATACCCGGAGGCGCAGATACGCAGTATTTT.

This clonotype was observed a few times. CDR3 residues: CASSFSREGNTEAFF. CDR3 in DNA: TGTGCCAGCAGCTTTAGCAGGGAGGGGAACACTGAAGCTTTCTTT. The genes are TRBV6-1 and TRBJ1-1; D might be TRBD1 (5 bases). Germline V gives CDR1 MNHNS, CDR2 SASEGT. V gave up 6 bases and J gave up 1 base, with 15 bases separating them. This CDR3 comprises 15 residues.

This clonotype was counted only a few times. The genes are TRBV20-1 and TRBJ2-1, with 7 bases identical to TRBD2. The CDR3 runs 14 residues. The trim removed 6 bases at V and 4 bases at J, leaving 9 bases unmatched. The germline CDR1 and CDR2 sequences are DFQATT and SNEGSKA (reference sequence). DNA for the CDR3: TGCAGTGCCTTGCCGGGGACTACATACAATGAGCAGTTCTTC. Amino acid sequence: CSALPGTTYNEQFF.

In this sample, this clonotype turned up a few times. The chain employs TRBV28 and TRBJ1-1; unclear D gene. The CDR3 is 12 residues long. Trimming stripped 7 bases from V and 5 bases from J, with 11 bases between. Germline loops: CDR1 MDHEN, CDR2 SYDVKM. The CDR3 protein is CASNMVGTEAFF. The CDR3 DNA reads TGTGCCAGCAATATGGTAGGGACTGAAGCTTTCTTT.

This clonotype came up many times. The chain joins TRBV24-1 to TRBJ2-1, with 8 nucleotides matching TRBD1. The length of the CDR3 is 16 residues. From germline, CDR1 is KGHDR and CDR2 SFDVKD. V was pared by 4 bases and J by 6 bases, with 10 bases of the junction left unmatched. CDR3 in DNA: TGTGCCACCAGTGACACCGGGACAGGAAAGACCAATGAGCAGTTCTTC. Residues: CATSDTGTGKTNEQFF.

The chain has TRBV6-1 and TRBJ2-3, with a possible D match to TRBD1 (6 bases). The V gene's germline CDR1 is MNHNS and CDR2 SASEGT. There are 13 residues in the CDR3. Trimming left V 10 bases short and J 2 bases short, with 13 bases between. Here the CDR3 DNA reads TGTGCCACGAAGGGGGATAACACAGATACGCAGTATTTT. It is translated as CATKGDNTDTQYF.

The chain has TRBV5-1 and TRBJ1-1, with 7 nucleotides matching TRBD1. The CDR3 contains 16 residues. The junction had 10 bases not matched to a gene; V was cut back by 4 bases and J by 1 base. CDR1 and CDR2 from the germline V gene are SGHRS and YFSETQ. CDR3: CASSKDREIANTEAFF. The DNA of the CDR3 is TGCGCCAGCAGCAAAGACAGGGAAATCGCGAACACTGAAGCTTTCTTT.

CDR3 residues: CASSPAGYNSPLHF. The CDR3 DNA reads TGTGCCAGCTCACCTGCAGGCTATAATTCACCCCTCCACTTT. The rearrangement uses TRBV18 and TRBJ1-6; no reliable D call. Germline V gene lookup returns CDR1 KGHSH and CDR2 LQKENI. This CDR3 contains 14 residues. The V end lost 3 bases, the J end lost 3 bases, and 6 bases lay between the germline ends.

This clonotype has a count of ten or more. The rearrangement uses TRBV12-3 or TRBV12-4 and TRBJ2-5; TRBD2 aligns across 7 bases. This CDR3 has 13 amino acids. The V gene end was trimmed by 6 bases and the J gene end by 0 bases; junction bases not matched to a gene: 1. The CDR3, as DNA: TGTGCCAGCAGCGGGACTAACCAAGAGACCCAGTACTTC. It specifies CASSGTNQETQYF.

The chain combines TRBV18 with TRBJ1-1; D is uncertain. CDR3 length: 14 amino acids. Trimming removed 3 bases from V and 3 bases from J, with 11 bases in between. CDR1 and CDR2 (germline): KGHSH, LQKENI. CDR3 amino acids: CASSPSAPHTEAFF. CDR3 nucleotide sequence: TGTGCCAGCTCACCTTCCGCCCCGCACACTGAAGCTTTCTTT.

This rearrangement joins TRBV7-8 to TRBJ2-7; D is possibly TRBD1 (5 bases). V lost 3 bases and J lost 6, with 9 bases in between. Germline V gene lookup returns CDR1 SGHVS and CDR2 FQNEAQ. The CDR3 consists of 12 residues. The CDR3 reads CASSLGPPEQYF. The CDR3 nucleotides are TGTGCCAGCAGCTTGGGGCCCCCCGAGCAGTACTTC.

This clonotype was detected ten times or more. The chain employs TRBV10-2 and TRBJ2-1; 7 bases map to TRBD1. Trimming at V came to 4 bases and at J to 7 bases, leaving 13 bases not matched to a gene. The germline V gene encodes CDR1 WSHSY and CDR2 SAAADI. CDR3 length: 16 residues. The CDR3 DNA reads TGCGCCAGCAGTGGTCCTGGAGCTAGACAGGGTAATGAGCAGTTCTTC. Translation: CASSGPGARQGNEQFF.

This clonotype was picked up a small number of times. J is TRBJ2-1 and V is TRBV29-1; TRBD1 is a possible D gene (6 bases). Trimming left V 4 bases short and J 9 bases short, with 13 bases between. This CDR3 region has 12 residues. CDR1 SQVTM and CDR2 ANQGSEA come from the germline V gene. Here the CDR3 DNA reads TGCAGCGTTGGGCAGTCCAGGGGTGAGCAGTTCTTC. Translating it yields CSVGQSRGEQFF.

This chain connects TRBV12-3 or TRBV12-4 to TRBJ2-5; D tentatively reads TRBD1 or TRBD2 (5 bases each). V was clipped by 1 base and J by 1 base, with 10 bases between them. CDR3 length: 15 amino acids. CDR3 amino acids: CASSLVRGSQETQYF. The DNA for the CDR3 is TGTGCCAGCAGTTTAGTACGGGGCAGCCAAGAGACCCAGTACTTC.

The chain joins TRBV12-3 or TRBV12-4 to TRBJ2-1; 8 positions agree with TRBD1. Losses at the gene ends were 7 bases for V and 9 bases for J; bases not matched to a gene: 11. The CDR3 length is 14 residues. This CDR3 is CASNWTQGASEQFF. CDR3 DNA sequence: TGTGCCAGCAATTGGACCCAGGGGGCCAGTGAGCAGTTCTTC.

This clonotype has only a few counts. The genes are TRBV29-1 and TRBJ2-1, with D perhaps TRBD1 (5 bases). The CDR3 is made up of 14 amino acids. CDR1 SQVTM and CDR2 ANQGSEA come from the germline V gene. V was pared by 3 bases and J by 5 bases, with 14 bases between. The CDR3 here is CSVEFQGVHNEQFF. CDR3 sequence (DNA): TGCAGCGTTGAGTTTCAGGGTGTCCACAATGAGCAGTTCTTC.

This clonotype was seen only a few times. V is TRBV29-1 and J is TRBJ2-3; 12 positions agree with TRBD2. The CDR3 is 14 residues long. Germline values: CDR1 SQVTM, CDR2 ANQGSEA. With 7 bases clipped from V and 2 bases from J, the junction kept 4 bases outside the gene matches. The CDR3 sequence is CSAASGRATDTQYF. Here the CDR3 DNA reads TGCAGCGCTGCTAGCGGGAGGGCCACAGATACGCAGTATTTT.

This clonotype was detected only a few times. This chain connects TRBV14 to TRBJ2-7, with a possible D match to TRBD1 (6 bases). Between the trimmed V and J ends, which lost 2 bases and 6 bases, there was a span of 11 bases. Germline CDR1 reads SGHDN; CDR2 reads FVKESK. The CDR3 totals 13 residues. CDR3 sequence: CASSQRGIGEQYF. CDR3 DNA sequence: TGTGCCAGCAGCCAAAGGGGGATAGGCGAGCAGTACTTC.

This clonotype has just a few counts. This sequence joins TRBV29-1 and TRBJ1-2, with TRBD1 identical over 10 bases. The V gene's germline CDR1 is SQVTM and CDR2 ANQGSEA. The CDR3 totals 15 residues. Unmatched junction bases numbered 11, after V lost 3 bases and J lost 7 bases. The chain's CDR3 is CSVEGVDRGPGGYTF. In DNA form, the CDR3 reads TGCAGCGTTGAGGGCGTCGACAGGGGGCCGGGTGGCTACACCTTC.

The chain employs TRBV28 and TRBJ2-7; D remains unclear. This CDR3 has 12 amino acids. With 5 bases removed from V and 2 bases from J, the gap between germline ends came to 7 bases. CDR1 is MDHEN, CDR2 SYDVKM, per germline. The CDR3 nucleotides are TGTGCCAGCAGTGCCAAGCCCTACGAGCAGTACTTC. Amino acids: CASSAKPYEQYF.

In its sample, this clonotype was seen many times. This chain links TRBV9 with TRBJ1-4; tentative D call: TRBD1 (5 bases). Trimming pared 4 bases from V and 0 bases from J, leaving 13 bases between. The V gene's germline CDR1 is SGDLS and CDR2 YYNGEE. The CDR3 is 16 residues long. CDR3 region: CASSRRGVATNEKLFF. The CDR3 coding sequence is TGTGCCAGCAGCAGGAGGGGAGTCGCAACTAATGAAAAACTGTTTTTT. The variable domain in full, with the rest retrieved from reference TRBV9 and TRBJ1-4, is DSGVTQTPKHLITATGQRVTLRCSPRSGDLSVYWYQQSLDQGLQFLIQYYNGEERAKGNILERFSAQQFPDLHSELNLSSLELGDSALYFCASSRRGVATNEKLFFGSGTQLSVL.

V gene TRBV12-3 or TRBV12-4 combines with J gene TRBJ1-1; weak D call: TRBD1 (6 bases). The CDR3 loop spans 14 amino acids. V was trimmed by 6 bases and J by 0 bases, leaving 11 bases between them. CDR3 sequence (DNA): TGTGCCAGCAGCACCGACAGGCTGAACACTGAAGCTTTCTTT. It codes for CASSTDRLNTEAFF.

This clonotype was recorded a few times. The rearrangement uses TRBV20-1 and TRBJ2-1; D possibly corresponds to TRBD1 (6 bases). The CDR3 is made up of 18 amino acids. Trimming left V 1 base short and J 1 base short, with 20 bases between. Germline loops: CDR1 DFQATT, CDR2 SNEGSKA (reference sequence). The CDR3 DNA is TGCAGTGCTAGAGCCCCCACAGGGTGGTTACCTTCCTACAATGAGCAGTTCTTC. Amino acids: CSARAPTGWLPSYNEQFF.

V usage is TRBV12-3 or TRBV12-4 and J usage is TRBJ1-2, with D unresolved. V gave up 10 bases and J gave up 5 bases, with 14 bases separating them. CDR3 length equals 12 residues. CDR3 in DNA: TGTGCCACCTCGGTAGCTTCTTATGGCTACACCTTC. This encodes CATSVASYGYTF.

This clonotype has at least ten counts. The chain carries TRBV20-1 and TRBJ1-1, with unresolved D. Germline V lookup: CDR1 DFQATT, CDR2 SNEGSKA (reference sequence). The CDR3 is 13 amino acids. Trimming shortened V by 3 bases and J by 0 bases, and 8 bases separated the two germline ends. The CDR3 sequence: CSASRMLNTEAFF. CDR3 nucleotide sequence: TGCAGTGCTAGCAGAATGTTGAACACTGAAGCTTTCTTT.

V gene TRBV3-1 combines with J gene TRBJ2-2; D unclear. Germline values: CDR1 LGHDT, CDR2 YNNKEL (reference sequence). This CDR3 has 16 amino acids. V was pared by 2 bases and J by 4 bases, with 14 bases between. The CDR3 is CASSQYPWHATGELFF. The CDR3 bases are TGTGCCAGCAGCCAATATCCCTGGCACGCCACCGGGGAGCTGTTTTTT.

This clonotype was counted ten times or more. The chain employs TRBV5-1 and TRBJ2-6; D is possibly TRBD1 (6 bases). V was trimmed by 3 bases and J by 0 bases, leaving 7 bases between them. Germline CDR1 and CDR2: SGHRS and YFSETQ. This CDR3 region has 15 residues. The CDR3 DNA reads as TGCGCCAGCAGCTACAGGGTCTCTGGGGCCAACGTCCTGACTTTC. This translates into CASSYRVSGANVLTF.

The chain is built from TRBV7-8 and TRBJ1-4; D not certain. Trimming stripped 3 bases from V and 0 bases from J, with 8 bases between. CDR1 SGHVS and CDR2 FQNEAQ come from the germline V gene. CDR3 length: 15 amino acids. The CDR3 DNA reads as TGTGCCAGCAGCTTTCGTTTTACAACTAATGAAAAACTGTTTTTT. This translates into CASSFRFTTNEKLFF.